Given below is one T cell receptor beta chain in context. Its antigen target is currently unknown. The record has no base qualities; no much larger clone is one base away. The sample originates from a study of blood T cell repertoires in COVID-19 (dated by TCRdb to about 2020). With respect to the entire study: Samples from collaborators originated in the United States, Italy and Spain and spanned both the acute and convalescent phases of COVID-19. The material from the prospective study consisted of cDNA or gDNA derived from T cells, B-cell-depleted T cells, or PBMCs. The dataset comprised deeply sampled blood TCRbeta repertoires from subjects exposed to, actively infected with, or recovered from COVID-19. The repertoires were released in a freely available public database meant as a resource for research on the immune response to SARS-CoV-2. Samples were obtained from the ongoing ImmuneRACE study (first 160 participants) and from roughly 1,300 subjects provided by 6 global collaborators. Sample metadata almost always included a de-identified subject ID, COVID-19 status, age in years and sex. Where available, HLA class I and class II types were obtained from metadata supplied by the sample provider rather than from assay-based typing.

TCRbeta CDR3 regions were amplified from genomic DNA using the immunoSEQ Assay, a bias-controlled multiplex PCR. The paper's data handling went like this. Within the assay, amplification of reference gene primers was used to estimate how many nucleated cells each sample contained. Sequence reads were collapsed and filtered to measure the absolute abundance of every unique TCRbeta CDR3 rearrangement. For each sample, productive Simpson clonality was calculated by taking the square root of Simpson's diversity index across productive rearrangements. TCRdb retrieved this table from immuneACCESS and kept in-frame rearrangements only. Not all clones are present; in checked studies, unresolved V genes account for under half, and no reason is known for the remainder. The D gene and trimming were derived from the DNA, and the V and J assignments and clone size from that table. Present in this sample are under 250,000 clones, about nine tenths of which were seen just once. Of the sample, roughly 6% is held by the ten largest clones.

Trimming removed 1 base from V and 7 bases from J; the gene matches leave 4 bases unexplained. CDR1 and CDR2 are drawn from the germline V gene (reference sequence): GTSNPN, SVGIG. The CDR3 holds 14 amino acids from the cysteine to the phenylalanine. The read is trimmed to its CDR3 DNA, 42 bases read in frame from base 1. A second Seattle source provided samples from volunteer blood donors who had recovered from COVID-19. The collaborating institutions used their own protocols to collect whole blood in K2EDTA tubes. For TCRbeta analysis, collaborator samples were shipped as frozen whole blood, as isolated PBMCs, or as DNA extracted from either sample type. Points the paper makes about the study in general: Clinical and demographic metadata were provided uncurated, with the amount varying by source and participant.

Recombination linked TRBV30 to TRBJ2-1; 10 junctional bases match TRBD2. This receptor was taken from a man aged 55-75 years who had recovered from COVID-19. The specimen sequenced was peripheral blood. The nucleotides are TGTGCCTGGAGTGGGACTAGCGGAAAGAATGAGCAGTTCTTC. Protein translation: CAWSGTSGKNEQFF. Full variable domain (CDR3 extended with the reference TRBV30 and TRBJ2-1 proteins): SQTIHQWPATLVQPVGSPLSLECTVEGTSNPNLYWYRQAAGRGLQLLFYSVGIGQISSEVPQNLSASRPQDRQFILSSKKLLLSDSGFYLCAWSGTSGKNEQFFGPGTRLTVL.